This T cell receptor (beta chain) was profiled in a study of blood T cell repertoires in COVID-19. Study in general: Whether acute or convalescent, the COVID-19 samples came from the United States, Italy and Spain. Sample material is recorded as cDNA or gDNA derived from T cells, B-cell-depleted T cells, or PBMCs.

Enrollment of patients from Seattle took place during active infection, with longitudinal follow-up. As originally analysed: Amplified reference gene primers provided the basis for estimating nucleated cell counts. Some clones are missing from TCRdb's copy, which holds only in-frame ones; the method was immunoSEQ multiplex PCR. That table supplies the V and J calls and clone size; D and trimming were determined from the DNA. There are 330,000 or so clones in the sample; about 92% occur only once, and approximately 4.1% lies in the top ten. The CDR3 consists of 15 residues. Germline loops: CDR1 SGHTA, CDR2 FQGNSA. V trimming: 1 base; J trimming: 4 bases; junction bases outside the gene matches: 5.

V and J are TRBV7-2 and TRBJ2-7, with 9 bases that match TRBD2. This receptor was identified in a woman in her fifties or sixties with COVID-19, enrolled during active disease. The source material was peripheral blood. CDR3 bases: TGTGCCAGCAGCTTAGTTGTAGCGGGGGATTACGAGCAGTACTTC. This sequence encodes CASSLVVAGDYEQYF.